The present T cell receptor (beta chain) was sequenced within a study of blood T cell repertoires in COVID-19. Study-level background: Sample material is recorded as cDNA or gDNA derived from T cells, B-cell-depleted T cells, or PBMCs.

How the authors handled the data: How many nucleated cells were present was estimated from reference gene primer amplification. Sequencing was performed with immunoSEQ multiplex PCR; in TCRdb, only in-frame clones are kept and a portion is missing. That table supplies the V and J calls and clone size; D and trimming were determined from the DNA. This table has around 91,000 clones, approximately 85% appearing once. Germline V CDR1 and CDR2: SGHTA, FQGNSA. This CDR3 comprises 11 residues. V was cut by 1 base and J by 9 bases, with 6 bases left in between. The genes are TRBV7-2 and TRBJ2-5; D not resolved. Sequenced: peripheral blood. The TCR comes from a human donor in a cohort sampled during active COVID-19. CDR3 nucleotides: TGTGCCAGCAGCTTAGAGAGCGCCCAGTACTTC. Amino acid sequence: CASSLESAQYF.